This T cell receptor beta chain was recorded in a study of shared clonotypes between healthy human individuals. An even split of each subset's genomic DNA across several immunoSEQ plates was performed. Sequencing was performed with immunoSEQ multiplex PCR; in TCRdb, only in-frame clones are kept and a portion is missing. In the table there are roughly 1,000,000 clones, about 80% of which are singletons. In germline, CDR1 is KGHSH, CDR2 LQKENI. V was pared by 2 bases and J by 1 base, with 8 bases between. CDR3 size: 14 residues. The rearrangement links TRBV18 to TRBJ2-5; D ambiguous. The source material was memory CD4+ T cells from PBMCs. Subset here: CD45RA-negative fraction. The sequence came from a man between 18 and 29 years old in good health. Some clones in this sample may be carry-over from other donors' samples. The CDR3: CASSPSKAQETQYF. The CDR3, as DNA: TGTGCCAGCTCACCAAGCAAAGCCCAAGAGACCCAGTACTTC. The full variable domain, rest sourced from reference TRBV18 and TRBJ2-5, is NAGVMQNPRHLVRRRGQEARLRCSPMKGHSHVYWYRQLPEEGLKFMVYLQKENIIDESGMPKERFSAEFPKEGPSILRIQQVVRGDSAAYFCASSPSKAQETQYFGPGTRLLVL.